This T cell receptor beta chain derives from a study of control samples from healthy donors and cancer patients (dated by TCRdb to the early 2020s). This clone was seen a single time. The antigen it recognizes is unknown. Base-call qualities are not available, and no considerably larger clone is one nucleotide away. Library preparation employed the immunoSEQ multiplex PCR assay. The clones in this table, taken by TCRdb from immuneACCESS, are in-frame only. Not every clone is retained; where verified, under half of the shortfall comes from an unresolved V gene, and the cause of the rest is unknown. Present in this sample are 260,000 or so clones, roughly 82% of which were seen just once. The top ten hold 13% of the sample. CDR1 and CDR2 were assigned from the germline V gene as SGHRS and YFSETQ. The CDR3 spans 14 residues, from the cysteine through the phenylalanine. CDR3 DNA is the only sequence kept; it has 42 bases, read in frame from the first base. Here V drops 4 bases and J drops 5 bases, and the junction holds 4 bases not matched to any gene.

The TCR was taken from a woman aged 55 to 70 with lung cancer. The sequencing input was PBMCs. The chain couples TRBV5-1 to TRBJ2-4; TRBD2 matches 9 bases in the middle. The DNA reads TGCGCCAGCAGCCCCTTAGCGGGAGAAAACATTCAGTACTTC. It specifies CASSPLAGENIQYF.